Shown below are 28 T cell receptor beta chains from a single sample sequenced in a study of neurological immune-mediated disorders. One entry per CDR3 protein results from TCRdb running MiXCR on the 5' RACE reads. This sample has roughly 74,000 distinct CDR3 sequences; around 5.2% occur once, and the top ten carry 7.4%. The sequencing sample was made of PBMCs. The receptor set was obtained from a young man with multiple sclerosis.

This clonotype has a count of ten or more. The chain has TRBV24-1 and TRBJ2-1; tentatively, D is TRBD1 or TRBD2 (6 bases each). V was cut by 9 bases and J by 9 bases, with 14 bases left in between. Germline values: CDR1 KGHDR, CDR2 SFDVKD. The CDR3 loop spans 12 amino acids. CDR3 in DNA: TGTGCCACCGGGGAGCCGGGGGCTGAGCAGTTCTTC. Translating it yields CATGEPGAEQFF.

This clonotype has a count of ten or more. The chain employs TRBV20-1 and TRBJ2-1, with D unclear. V shed 6 bases and J shed 1 base, with 13 bases lying between them. Per the germline V gene, CDR1 is DFQATT and CDR2 is SNEGSKA (reference sequence). The CDR3 is 14 residues long. The CDR3 spells CSAPVLASYNEQFF. CDR3 nucleotides: TGCAGTGCACCAGTTTTGGCTTCCTACAATGAGCAGTTCTTC.

This clonotype was observed many times. The chain uses TRBV5-6 and TRBJ2-2; 8 bases map to TRBD2. The CDR3 loop spans 16 amino acids. Per germline, CDR1 SGHDT and CDR2 YYEEEE. After removal of 2 bases from V and 2 bases from J, the junction contained 5 bases not matched to a gene. CDR3 sequence reads: CASSFFGGANTGELFF. The CDR3 DNA reads as TGTGCCAGCAGCTTCTTCGGGGGGGCCAACACCGGGGAGCTGTTTTTT.

This clonotype showed up many times. The rearrangement links TRBV20-1 to TRBJ2-7; D remains ambiguous. V was shortened by 3 bases and J by 6 bases, with 6 bases between the two germline ends. Germline V gives CDR1 DFQATT, CDR2 SNEGSKA (reference sequence). The length of the CDR3 is 10 residues. CDR3: CSARVGEQYF. The CDR3 DNA is TGCAGTGCTAGGGTAGGCGAGCAGTACTTC.

Of note for this clonotype: A much larger clonotype is one base distant, so this may be a read error. V gene TRBV5-1 combines with J gene TRBJ2-3, with D hard to call. The CDR3 spans 13 residues. Trimming took 0 bases from V and 6 from J, leaving 8 bases between them. Germline V gives CDR1 SGHRS, CDR2 YFSETQ. CDR3 sequence: CASSLVTTDTQYF. The CDR3 DNA follows: TGCGCCAGCAGCTTGGTAACTACGGATACGCAGTATTTT.

In this sample, this clonotype turned up many times. The V gene is TRBV15, the J gene TRBJ2-4; maybe TRBD1 (5 bases). Germline-derived CDR1 and CDR2 are LNHNV and YYDKDF (reference sequence). V lost 0 bases to trimming and J lost 8 bases, with 11 bases between them. CDR3 length: 14 residues. DNA for the CDR3: TGTGCCACCAGCAGAGATCTCAGGGAACACATTCAGTACTTC. Its translation: CATSRDLREHIQYF.

The table lists this clonotype with many counts. V gene TRBV20-1 combines with J gene TRBJ1-2; no firm D call. Germline-derived CDR1 and CDR2 are DFQATT and SNEGSKA (reference sequence). The CDR3 length is 15 residues. The CDR3: CRAETATIANYGYTF. For the CDR3, the DNA is TGCAGGGCAGAGACCGCTACTATCGCTAACTATGGCTACACCTTC.

Many counts were recorded for this clonotype. CDR3 DNA: TGTGCCAGCAGCCCGGGGGGCGGGGACGAGCAGTACTTC. Protein: CASSPGGGDEQYF. The J gene is TRBJ2-7, the V gene TRBV12-3 or TRBV12-4; D is possibly TRBD2 (7 bases). V shed 6 bases and J shed 5 bases, with 14 bases lying between them. The CDR3 totals 13 residues.

This clonotype occurred many times. The V and J genes are TRBV18 and TRBJ2-3; D not resolved. Trimming shortened V by 5 bases and J by 3 bases, and 18 bases separated the two germline ends. There are 16 residues in the CDR3. Germline V gene lookup returns CDR1 KGHSH and CDR2 LQKENI. The CDR3 DNA reads TGTGCCAGCTCAGCGGACGGCTTTGATTATACAGATACGCAGTATTTT. Its translation: CASSADGFDYTDTQYF.

The sample holds many counts of this clonotype. The V call is TRBV12-3 or TRBV12-4, the J call TRBJ2-3; D call uncertain. There are 12 residues in the CDR3. Trimming took 6 bases from V and 4 from J, leaving 8 bases between them. The CDR3 loop reads CASSPSADTQYF. The CDR3 DNA sequence: TGTGCCAGCAGCCCGAGCGCAGATACGCAGTATTTT.

This clonotype was counted many times. The J gene is TRBJ2-3, the V gene TRBV5-1, with D tentatively TRBD2 (6 bases). The V and J ends lost 5 bases and 1 base respectively, with 14 bases between them. Germline V gives CDR1 SGHRS, CDR2 YFSETQ. The CDR3 covers 15 residues. The CDR3 DNA sequence: TGCGCCAGCAGTACCAACGGGGGTCGCACAGATACGCAGTATTTT. Protein: CASSTNGGRTDTQYF.

This clonotype was counted at least ten times. V gene TRBV28 combines with J gene TRBJ2-2; 7 bases line up with TRBD1. V trimming: 10 bases; J trimming: 3 bases; junction bases outside the gene matches: 14. Germline assignment: CDR1 MDHEN and CDR2 SYDVKM. CDR3 length equals 16 residues. In DNA form, the CDR3 reads TGTGCCACAGCACAGAGGGGGCGAGGGGACACCGGGGAGCTGTTTTTT. Its protein product is CATAQRGRGDTGELFF.

The chain joins TRBV6-1 to TRBJ2-1; 9 positions match TRBD2. Germline-derived CDR1 and CDR2 are MNHNS and SASEGT. V lost 4 bases, J lost 1 base, and 5 bases stayed unmatched. This CDR3 is 16 amino acids long. As DNA, the CDR3 is TGTGCCAGCAGTGTCTTTAGCGGGAGATCCTACAATGAGCAGTTCTTC. This codes for CASSVFSGRSYNEQFF.

This clonotype was counted ten times or more. The chain links TRBV6-1 to TRBJ2-3; weak D call: TRBD1 (5 bases). V was cut by 8 bases and J by 2 bases, with 11 bases left in between. The CDR3 is 13 residues long. The germline V gene encodes CDR1 MNHNS and CDR2 SASEGT. CDR3 bases: TGTGCCAGCGTAACAGGCTACACAGATACGCAGTATTTT. It encodes CASVTGYTDTQYF.

This clonotype was counted a few times. The rearrangement joins TRBV10-3 to TRBJ2-7; TRBD1 is a possible D gene (6 bases). Germline values: CDR1 ENHRY, CDR2 SYGVKD. CDR3 length: 13 residues. V lost 10 bases and J 2 bases, leaving 15 bases between the germline ends. CDR3 residues: CATDQGTTYEQYF. For the CDR3, the DNA is TGTGCCACCGACCAAGGGACAACCTACGAGCAGTACTTC.

This clonotype was counted ten times or more. This chain connects TRBV4-2 to TRBJ1-2; 8 nucleotides align to TRBD1. CDR1 and CDR2 from the germline V gene are LGHNA and YNFKEQ. The CDR3 is 14 residues long. V lost 3 bases, J lost 10 bases, and 10 bases stayed unmatched. This chain's CDR3 is CASSQWMVGQDYTF. In DNA form, the CDR3 reads TGTGCCAGCAGCCAGTGGATGGTGGGACAGGACTACACCTTC.

This clonotype was recorded many times. The chain joins TRBV5-8 to TRBJ1-4, with a tentative D call TRBD1 (5 bases). Germline CDR1 SGHTS, CDR2 YDEGEE. The CDR3 is 16 residues long. V was clipped by 4 bases and J by 0 bases, with 13 bases between them. The CDR3 sequence is CASSELRVTTNEKLFF. The CDR3 DNA is TGTGCCAGCAGCGAGCTCAGGGTAACAACTAATGAAAAACTGTTTTTT.

This clonotype has at least ten counts. J is TRBJ1-1 and V is TRBV20-1; 8 bases fit TRBD1. The length of the CDR3 is 13 residues. Germline CDR1 is DFQATT and CDR2 is SNEGSKA (reference sequence). The ends lost 4 bases at V and 4 bases at J; junction bases unmatched: 5. The CDR3 DNA reads as TGCAGTGCTATCAGACAGGGGATCACTGAAGCTTTCTTT. It codes for CSAIRQGITEAFF.

This clonotype was counted only a few times. Mismatch with germline at one junction end may stem from a read error. This sequence joins TRBV27 and TRBJ1-6; TRBD1 matches at 7 bases. CDR1 and CDR2 (germline): MNHEY, SMNVEV (reference sequence). The CDR3 has 17 amino acids. Written as DNA, the CDR3 is TGTGCCAGTGCCGGGACAGCTCCTACCAACTATAATTCACCCCTCAACTTT. Its translation is CASAGTAPTNYNSPLNF.

This clonotype was counted many times. This chain links TRBV20-1 with TRBJ1-6, with 9 bases that match TRBD1. With V trimmed by 3 bases and J by 9 bases, 6 bases remained unmatched. The CDR3 sequence is 14 residues long. Germline V gene sequence: CDR1 DFQATT, CDR2 SNEGSKA (reference sequence). CDR3 protein: CSASAGTGSSPLHF. The CDR3, as DNA: TGCAGTGCTAGTGCAGGGACAGGGAGTTCACCCCTCCACTTT.

This clonotype was found many times. The rearrangement joins TRBV7-2 to TRBJ2-5, with a tentative D call TRBD2 (5 bases). V was cut by 8 bases and J by 7 bases, with 14 bases left in between. Germline-derived CDR1 and CDR2 are SGHTA and FQGNSA. There are 12 residues in the CDR3. The CDR3 DNA reads as TGTGCCAGCTCCGACAACAGCGGGACCCAGTACTTC. Translated, it gives CASSDNSGTQYF.

This clonotype has ten or more counts. As DNA, the CDR3 is TGTGCCAGCAGCCAAGAAAGAGGGGGCTCAGATACGCAGTATTTT. Its translation: CASSQERGGSDTQYF. The rearrangement links TRBV4-2 to TRBJ2-3; 7 bases align to TRBD1. Germline CDR1 and CDR2: LGHNA and YNFKEQ. J was trimmed by 4 bases and V by 0 bases; bases with no gene match: 4. This CDR3 is 15 amino acids long.

This rearrangement joins TRBV7-2 to TRBJ2-7; possibly TRBD2 for D (5 bases). This CDR3 is 15 amino acids long. Trimming cost V 1 base and J 2 bases, with 12 bases left between them. Germline CDR1 and CDR2: SGHTA and FQGNSA. The CDR3 DNA follows: TGTGCCAGCAGCTTAGTGTCGGGGATCGCCTACGAGCAGTACTTC. Translated, it gives CASSLVSGIAYEQYF. The entire variable domain, with the rest obtained from reference TRBV7-2 and TRBJ2-7, is as follows: GAGVSQSPSNKVTEKGKDVELRCDPISGHTALYWYRQSLGQGLEFLIYFQGNSAPDKSGLPSDRFSAERTGGSVSTLTIQRTQQEDSAVYLCASSLVSGIAYEQYFGPGTRLTVT.

This clonotype was found many times. The rearrangement joins TRBV7-8 to TRBJ1-1, with 9 bases identical to TRBD1. The germline gives CDR1 SGHVS, CDR2 FQNEAQ. The CDR3 has 14 amino acids. The V gene end was trimmed by 5 bases and the J gene end by 5 bases; junction bases not matched to a gene: 6. CDR3 sequence: CASSIRDRATEAFF. CDR3 DNA sequence: TGTGCCAGCAGCATCCGGGACAGGGCGACTGAAGCTTTCTTT.

There are many counts of this clonotype. The genes are TRBV10-3 and TRBJ2-7, with D possibly matching TRBD1 (6 bases). The CDR3 totals 15 residues. The germline V and J ends were trimmed by 0 bases and 3 bases, with 12 bases remaining between them. Germline CDR1 ENHRY, CDR2 SYGVKD. The CDR3 DNA reads as TGTGCCATCAGTGAGTCACAGGGCGGGCACTACGAGCAGTACTTC. Its translation: CAISESQGGHYEQYF.

The sample holds many counts of this clonotype. V is TRBV29-1 and J is TRBJ1-6; 9 bases match TRBD1. J was trimmed by 7 bases and V by 6 bases; bases with no gene match: 7. This CDR3 is built from 14 residues. Germline V lookup: CDR1 SQVTM, CDR2 ANQGSEA. As DNA, the CDR3 is TGCAGCGTCCTTAGTGGGACAGGGAATTCACCCCTCCACTTT. Translating gives CSVLSGTGNSPLHF.

This clonotype was observed many times. The chain combines TRBV20-1 with TRBJ1-5; 8 bases fit TRBD1. The CDR3 contains 13 residues. The trim removed 5 bases at V and 6 bases at J, leaving 6 bases unmatched. CDR1 and CDR2 from the germline V gene are DFQATT and SNEGSKA (reference sequence). The chain's CDR3 is CSALDRGSQPQHF. The CDR3 coding sequence is TGCAGTGCTTTAGACAGGGGTAGTCAGCCCCAGCATTTT.

To note about this clonotype: This may come from a read error, since a much larger clone is one base off. The chain links TRBV7-9 to TRBJ2-5; D might be TRBD2 (6 bases). The germline V gene encodes CDR1 SEHNR and CDR2 FQNEAQ (reference sequence). The CDR3 spans 14 residues. Trimming cost V 3 bases and J 2 bases, with 10 bases left between them. CDR3 loop: CASSLRERQETQYF. The CDR3 DNA reads as TGTGCCAGCAGCTTGCGGGAAAGACAAGAGACCCAGTACTTC.